Below, 25 T cell receptor beta chains from the same sample are listed, as sequenced in a study of blood T cell repertoires in COVID-19. TCRdb keeps only in-frame clones here, not all; method: immunoSEQ multiplex PCR. The table has 400,000 to 550,000 clones, more than 85% seen once. Sequencing was carried out using peripheral blood. Receptors originate from a woman in her thirties with acute or convalescent COVID-19.

The table lists this clone with a few counts. The chain joins TRBV18 to TRBJ2-5, with D maybe TRBD2 (6 bases). Germline CDR1 is KGHSH and CDR2 is LQKENI. The CDR3 is 15 residues long. V was pared by 4 bases and J by 5 bases, with 17 bases between. CDR3 DNA sequence: TGTGCCAGCTCACTGGCCGGGACTGGCGGTGAGACCCAGTACTTC. Residues: CASSLAGTGGETQYF.

The rearrangement links TRBV3-1 (or the pseudogene TRBV3-2) to TRBJ2-2; D gene ambiguous. CDR3 size: 12 residues. CDR1 and CDR2 from the germline V gene are LGHDT and YNNKEL (reference sequence). V lost 4 bases and J 7 bases, leaving 7 bases between the germline ends. CDR3 in amino acids: CASSPRNGELFF. DNA for the CDR3: TGTGCCAGCAGCCCCAGGAACGGGGAGCTGTTTTTT.

This chain uses TRBV11-2 with TRBJ2-7; 7 positions agree with TRBD1. Germline CDR1 and CDR2: SGHAT and FQNNGV. The V gene end was trimmed by 8 bases and the J gene end by 2 bases; junction bases not matched to a gene: 12. The CDR3 is 15 amino acids. CDR3 sequence reads: CASPLPGQQTYEQYF. CDR3 bases: TGTGCCAGCCCCCTCCCGGGACAGCAAACCTACGAGCAGTACTTC.

This chain connects TRBV2 to TRBJ2-3, with D perhaps matching TRBD2 (5 bases). CDR3 length equals 14 residues. Germline CDR1 reads SNHLY; CDR2 reads FYNNEI. The V end was cut by 4 bases, the J end by 2 bases, with 10 bases between. The CDR3 DNA is TGTGCCAGCAGTGCCGACTACGACACAGATACGCAGTATTTT. Translation: CASSADYDTDTQYF. Full variable domain (missing parts from reference TRBV2 and TRBJ2-3): EPEVTQTPSHQVTQMGQEVILRCVPISNHLYFYWYRQILGQKVEFLVSFYNNEISEKSEIFDDQFSVERPDGSNFTLKIRSTKLEDSAMYFCASSADYDTDTQYFGPGTRLTVL.

The chain joins TRBV2 to TRBJ2-2, with 11 bases aligning to TRBD2. Germline values: CDR1 SNHLY, CDR2 FYNNEI. The CDR3 consists of 18 residues. V gave up 2 bases and J gave up 2 bases; unmatched junction bases: 7. CDR3 coding DNA: TGTGCCAGCAGTGAACTGGCTAGCGGGGGGATAAACACCGGGGAGCTGTTTTTT. Translation gives CASSELASGGINTGELFF.

The rearrangement uses TRBV28 and TRBJ2-5; no reliable D call. V dropped 4 bases and J dropped 2 bases, with 5 bases sitting between them. Germline V gives CDR1 MDHEN, CDR2 SYDVKM. CDR3 length: 12 amino acids. The DNA of the CDR3 is TGTGCCAGCAGTTCACAGCAAGAGACCCAGTACTTC. This gives the protein CASSSQQETQYF.

This clone was seen at least ten times. The chain uses TRBV7-3 and TRBJ1-1, with D hard to call. The CDR3 is 14 residues long. The V end was cut by 5 bases, the J end by 4 bases, with 14 bases between. Germline CDR1 and CDR2: SGHTA and FQGTGA. CDR3 protein: CASSLGVMGTEAFF. Written as DNA, the CDR3 is TGTGCCAGCAGCCTCGGAGTCATGGGCACTGAAGCTTTCTTT.

V is TRBV6-1 and J is TRBJ2-2, with D maybe TRBD2 (6 bases). The CDR3 extends over 16 amino acids. V was cut by 2 bases and J by 5 bases, with 15 bases left in between. Germline V CDR1 and CDR2: MNHNS, SASEGT. The CDR3 here is CASSEHIGGMTGELFF. The CDR3 DNA sequence: TGTGCCAGCAGTGAACATATTGGGGGGATGACCGGGGAGCTGTTTTTT.

This rearrangement joins TRBV2 to TRBJ2-7; possibly TRBD1 for D (5 bases). This CDR3 region has 12 residues. V lost 6 bases and J 0 bases, leaving 6 bases between the germline ends. Germline V gives CDR1 SNHLY, CDR2 FYNNEI. CDR3 sequence (DNA): TGTGCCAGCAGGGACAACTCCTACGAGCAGTACTTC. It yields the protein CASRDNSYEQYF.

The J gene is TRBJ2-3, the V gene TRBV5-1, with D tentatively TRBD1 (6 bases). There are 18 residues in the CDR3. Germline CDR1 is SGHRS and CDR2 is YFSETQ. V lost 0 bases and J 0 bases, leaving 17 bases between the germline ends. The DNA for the CDR3 is TGCGCCAGCAGCTTGGAGGGCGACAGGACGACTAGCACAGATACGCAGTATTTT. Protein: CASSLEGDRTTSTDTQYF.

This clone was counted only a few times. This chain joins TRBV7-6 and TRBJ2-3, with D perhaps TRBD2 (5 bases). Germline V lookup: CDR1 SGHVS, CDR2 FNYEAQ. Trimming cost V 0 bases and J 3 bases, with 10 bases left between them. The CDR3 runs 15 residues. The CDR3 coding sequence is TGTGCCAGCAGCTTAGCGTCTTCGGGGACAGATACGCAGTATTTT. This translates into CASSLASSGTDTQYF.

The rearrangement joins TRBV4-1 to TRBJ2-1; D is possibly TRBD2 (6 bases). This CDR3 has 15 residues. With 1 base removed from V and 4 bases from J, the gap between germline ends came to 11 bases. Looked up from germline, CDR1 is MGHRA and CDR2 is YSYEKL. CDR3 sequence: CASSQVPSAYNEQFF. DNA for the CDR3: TGCGCCAGCAGCCAAGTCCCTAGCGCGTACAATGAGCAGTTCTTC.

The chain is built from TRBV21-1 and TRBJ1-3. TRBV21-1 is assigned pseudogene status. The length of the CDR3 is 16 residues. CDR3 sequence (DNA): TGTGCCAGCAGCAAAGATGCCGGGGTAGATGGAAACACCATATATTTT. Protein product: CASSKDAGVDGNTIYF.

This chain links TRBV18 with TRBJ1-6, with 7 nucleotides matching TRBD1. This CDR3 spans 15 amino acids. Germline V gene sequence: CDR1 KGHSH, CDR2 LQKENI. Trimming cost V 4 bases and J 6 bases; bases outside gene matches: 6. The CDR3 protein is CASSLPGQFNSPLHF. DNA of the CDR3: TGTGCCAGCTCACTACCGGGACAGTTTAATTCACCCCTCCACTTT.

The chain recombines TRBV24-1 with TRBJ1-2; 9 bases are shared with TRBD1. V was pared by 3 bases and J by 4 bases, with 5 bases of the junction left unmatched. The CDR3 consists of 15 residues. CDR1 and CDR2 from the germline V gene are KGHDR and SFDVKD. For the CDR3, the DNA is TGTGCCACCAGTGATCCTAGGGACAGGGCCTATGGCTACACCTTC. It yields the protein CATSDPRDRAYGYTF.

This clone was counted a single time. The V call is TRBV4-1, the J call TRBJ2-1; the match to TRBD1 covers 7 bases. The germline gives CDR1 MGHRA, CDR2 YSYEKL. The CDR3 has 17 amino acids. V lost 4 bases and J lost 7; bases outside the gene matches: 16. Here the CDR3 DNA reads TGCGCCAGCAGCCGAGCGCAGACAGGGTCGTTCCATAATGAGCAGTTCTTC. It yields the protein CASSRAQTGSFHNEQFF.

This clone was seen once. The chain carries TRBV28 and TRBJ2-1, with 11 bases matching TRBD2. The V and J ends lost 8 bases and 8 bases, in that order; junction bases with no gene match: 11. This CDR3 is 15 amino acids long. The germline V gene encodes CDR1 MDHEN and CDR2 SYDVKM. The CDR3 bases are TGTGCCAGCGGGGGCCTAGCGGGGGGTACCGATGAGCAGTTCTTC. Translated, it gives CASGGLAGGTDEQFF.

V gene TRBV7-8 combines with J gene TRBJ1-4; 9 bases map to TRBD1. Germline V gene sequence: CDR1 SGHVS, CDR2 FQNEAQ. The CDR3 length is 16 residues. J gave up 4 bases and V 3 bases, and 6 bases lay outside the gene matches. DNA for the CDR3: TGTGCCAGCAGCTTGGGCGGGACAGGGAGTAATGAAAAACTGTTTTTT. Translation gives CASSLGGTGSNEKLFF.

In its sample, this clone was seen once. The chain joins TRBV13 to TRBJ2-7; D possibly corresponds to TRBD1 (5 bases). This CDR3 has 14 residues. V lost 5 bases and J lost 5, with 16 bases in between. Germline values: CDR1 PRHDT, CDR2 FYEKMQ (reference sequence). CDR3 coding DNA: TGTGCCAGCAGCACTCCGGGCAGGGCCGACGAGCAGTACTTC. It translates to CASSTPGRADEQYF.

The chain has TRBV12-5 and TRBJ2-3, with TRBD2 matching over 9 bases. The J segment lost 1 base and the V segment lost 3 bases, leaving 5 bases of the junction unmatched. The CDR3 consists of 16 residues. Germline-derived CDR1 and CDR2 are LGHNT and FRNRAP. CDR3 sequence reads: CASGLQRGVGTDTQYF. The CDR3 nucleotides read TGTGCTAGTGGTTTACAGCGGGGGGTCGGCACAGATACGCAGTATTTT.

The genes are TRBV28 and TRBJ2-3; TRBD1 agrees at 9 bases. The CDR3 covers 20 residues. Germline V gene data show CDR1 as MDHEN and CDR2 as SYDVKM. Trimming cost V 5 bases and J 2 bases; bases outside gene matches: 20. The CDR3 protein is CASSPYSGQGLIFTTDTQYF. DNA of the CDR3: TGTGCCAGCAGTCCCTACTCGGGACAGGGATTGATATTCACCACAGATACGCAGTATTTT.

V and J are TRBV25-1 and TRBJ2-5; TRBD2 is a possible D gene (5 bases). The CDR3 spans 15 residues. Germline assignment: CDR1 MGHDK and CDR2 SYGVNS. V shed 2 bases and J shed 2 bases, with 12 bases lying between them. The CDR3 bases are TGTGCCAGCAGTGAAGACTATTGGGAACAAGAGACCCAGTACTTC. Amino acids: CASSEDYWEQETQYF.

V usage is TRBV12-3 or TRBV12-4 and J usage is TRBJ1-5, with D hard to call. The CDR3 has 13 amino acids. Deletions cut 7 bases from V and 0 bases from J, with 7 bases between. The CDR3 sequence is CASKQDSNQPQHF. CDR3 bases: TGTGCCAGCAAGCAGGATAGCAATCAGCCCCAGCATTTT.

V gene TRBV6-2 or TRBV6-3 combines with J gene TRBJ1-1, with D perhaps matching TRBD1 (6 bases). Germline lookup yields CDR1 MNHEY and CDR2 SVGEGT. Deletions cut 4 bases from V and 7 bases from J, with 13 bases between. This CDR3 comprises 13 residues. For the CDR3, the DNA is TGTGCCAGCAGTTCTCAAGTACAGGGTGAAGCTTTCTTT. This codes for CASSSQVQGEAFF.

This chain joins TRBV7-9 and TRBJ1-1, with D perhaps matching TRBD1 (5 bases). The germline CDR1 and CDR2 sequences are SEHNR and FQNEAQ (reference sequence). This CDR3 contains 16 residues. V was cut by 5 bases and J by 1 base, with 17 bases left in between. In DNA, the CDR3 is TGTGCCAGCAGCCTCAGGGCACCCGGGGGGAACACTGAAGCTTTCTTT. Amino acids: CASSLRAPGGNTEAFF.